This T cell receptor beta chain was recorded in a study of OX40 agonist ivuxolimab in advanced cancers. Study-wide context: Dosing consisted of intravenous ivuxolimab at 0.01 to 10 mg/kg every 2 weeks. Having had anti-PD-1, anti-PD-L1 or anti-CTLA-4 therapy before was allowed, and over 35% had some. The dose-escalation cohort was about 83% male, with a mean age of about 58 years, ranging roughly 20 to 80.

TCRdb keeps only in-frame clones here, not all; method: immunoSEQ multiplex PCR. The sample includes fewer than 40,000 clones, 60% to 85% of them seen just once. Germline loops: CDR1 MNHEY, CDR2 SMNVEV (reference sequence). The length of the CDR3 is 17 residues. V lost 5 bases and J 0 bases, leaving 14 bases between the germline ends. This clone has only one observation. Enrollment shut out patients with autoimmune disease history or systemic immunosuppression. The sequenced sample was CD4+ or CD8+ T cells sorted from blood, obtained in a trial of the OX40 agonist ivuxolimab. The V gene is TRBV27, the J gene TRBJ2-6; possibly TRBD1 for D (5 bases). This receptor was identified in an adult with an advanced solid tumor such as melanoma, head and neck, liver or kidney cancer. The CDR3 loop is CASSPRQFYSGANVLTF. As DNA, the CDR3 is TGTGCCAGCAGTCCGAGACAGTTTTACTCTGGGGCCAACGTCCTGACTTTC.